This T cell receptor beta chain was sequenced for a study of blood T cell repertoires in COVID-19. Produced via immunoSEQ multiplex PCR; TCRdb's table is partial and in-frame only. The sample records some 190,000 clones, more than 80% being singletons. The CDR3 is 16 amino acids. The V gene's germline CDR1 is SGHRS and CDR2 YFSETQ. Trimming stripped 2 bases from V and 0 bases from J, with 12 bases between. The TCR was taken from a woman between 55 and 75 years old with acute or convalescent COVID-19. Sequenced sample: peripheral blood. The chain employs TRBV5-1 and TRBJ2-1, with D possibly matching TRBD2 (7 bases). CDR3 residues: CASSLGGRASYNEQFF. The CDR3 DNA reads TGCGCCAGCAGCTTAGGGGGGAGGGCCTCCTACAATGAGCAGTTCTTC.